Included here is one T cell receptor beta chain sequence, with context. The antigen is not known. A junction end diverges from the germline sequence, so it may reflect a read error. These data originate in a study of T-cell reconstitution after alpha-beta-depleted transplantation in children. Library preparation (for TCRbeta) was performed with unique molecular identifiers. From the PCR reads, TCRdb called clonotypes with MiXCR, one entry per CDR3 protein. This table has 500,000 to 600,000 distinct CDR3 sequences, more than 20% appearing once. General study findings and limits: A year post-transplant, T-cell counts and diversity derived mostly from newly produced T cells. By about two months after transplant, alpha-beta T cells reportedly arose from several hundred graft clones that had expanded.

Germline loops: CDR1 SGHRS, CDR2 YFSETQ. This CDR3 is 16 amino acids long. This chain joins TRBV5-1 and TRBJ2-2; unclear D gene. The TCR originated in a boy under two years old with Wiskott-Aldrich syndrome, due to receive a stem cell transplant. Here the sequenced sample was PBMCs, taken before TCRalphabeta/CD19-depleted stem cell transplant. The CDR3 region is CAISSGATPNTGELFF. The CDR3 DNA is TGCGCCATCAGCTCCGGTGCGACGCCAAACACCGGGGAGCTGTTTTTT.